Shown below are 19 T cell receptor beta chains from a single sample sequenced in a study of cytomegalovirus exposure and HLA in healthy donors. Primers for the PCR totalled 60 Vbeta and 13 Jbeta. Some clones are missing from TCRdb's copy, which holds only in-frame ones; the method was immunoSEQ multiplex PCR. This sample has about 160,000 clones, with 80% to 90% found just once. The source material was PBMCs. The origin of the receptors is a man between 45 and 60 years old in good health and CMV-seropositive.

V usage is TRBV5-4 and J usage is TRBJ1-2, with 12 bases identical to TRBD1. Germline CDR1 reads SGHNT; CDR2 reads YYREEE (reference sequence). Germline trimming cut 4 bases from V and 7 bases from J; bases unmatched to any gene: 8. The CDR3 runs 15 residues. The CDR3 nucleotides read TGTGCCAGCAGCCTGTCGGGACAGGGGGCGTTTGGCTACACCTTC. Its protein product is CASSLSGQGAFGYTF.

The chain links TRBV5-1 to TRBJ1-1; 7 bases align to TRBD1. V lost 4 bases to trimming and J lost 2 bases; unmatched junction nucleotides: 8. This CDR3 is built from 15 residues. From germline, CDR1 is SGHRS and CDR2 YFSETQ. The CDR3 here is CASSPEGAGNTEAFF. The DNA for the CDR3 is TGCGCCAGCAGCCCGGAGGGGGCGGGAAACACTGAAGCTTTCTTT.

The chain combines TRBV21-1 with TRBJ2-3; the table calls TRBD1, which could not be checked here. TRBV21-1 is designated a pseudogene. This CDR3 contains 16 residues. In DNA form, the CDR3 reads TGTGCCAGCACTCATAAGGGACAGGGTGACACAGATACGCAGTATTTT. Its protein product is CASTHKGQGDTDTQYF.

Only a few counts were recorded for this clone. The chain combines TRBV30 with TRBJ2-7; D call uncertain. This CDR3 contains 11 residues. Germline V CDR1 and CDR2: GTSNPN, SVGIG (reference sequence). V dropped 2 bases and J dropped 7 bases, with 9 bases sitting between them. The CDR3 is CAWSPGWEQYF. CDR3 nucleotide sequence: TGTGCCTGGAGTCCGGGTTGGGAGCAGTACTTC. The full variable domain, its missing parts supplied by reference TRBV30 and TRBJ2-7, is SQTIHQWPATLVQPVGSPLSLECTVEGTSNPNLYWYRQAAGRGLQLLFYSVGIGQISSEVPQNLSASRPQDRQFILSSKKLLLSDSGFYLCAWSPGWEQYFGPGTRLTVT.

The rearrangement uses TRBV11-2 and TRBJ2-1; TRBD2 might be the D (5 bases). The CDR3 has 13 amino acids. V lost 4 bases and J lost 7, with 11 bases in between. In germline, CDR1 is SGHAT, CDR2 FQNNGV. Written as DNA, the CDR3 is TGTGCCAGCAGCTGGACTGCGGTAAATGAGCAGTTCTTC. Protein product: CASSWTAVNEQFF.

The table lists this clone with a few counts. CDR3 coding DNA: TGTGCCAGCAGGGGGGGATACAATGAGCAGTTCTTC. Protein sequence: CASRGGYNEQFF. This rearrangement joins TRBV28 to TRBJ2-1; TRBD2 might be the D (6 bases). CDR1 MDHEN and CDR2 SYDVKM come from the germline V gene. The length of the CDR3 is 12 residues. Deletions cut 6 bases from V and 4 bases from J, with 7 bases between.

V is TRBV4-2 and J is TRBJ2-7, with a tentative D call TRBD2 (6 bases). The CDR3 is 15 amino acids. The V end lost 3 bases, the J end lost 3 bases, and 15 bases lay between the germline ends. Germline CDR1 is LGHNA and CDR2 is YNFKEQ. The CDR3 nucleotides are TGTGCCAGCAGCCAGGGGTCCGGGAGTAGCTACGAGCAGTACTTC. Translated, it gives CASSQGSGSSYEQYF.

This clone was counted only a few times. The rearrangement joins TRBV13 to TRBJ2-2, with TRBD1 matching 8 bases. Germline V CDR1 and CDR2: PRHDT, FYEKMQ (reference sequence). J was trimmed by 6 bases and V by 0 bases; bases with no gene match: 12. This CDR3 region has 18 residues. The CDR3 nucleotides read TGTGCCAGCAGCTTAGGGACCCGACAGGGGAGATGGGCCGGGGAGCTGTTTTTT. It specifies CASSLGTRQGRWAGELFF.

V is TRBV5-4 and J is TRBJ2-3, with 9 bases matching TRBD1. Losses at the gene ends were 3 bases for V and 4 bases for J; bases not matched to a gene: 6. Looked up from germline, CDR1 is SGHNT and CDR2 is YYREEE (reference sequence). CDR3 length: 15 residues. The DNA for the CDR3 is TGTGCCAGCAGCTATACAGGGGGCGAGGCAGATACGCAGTATTTT. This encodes CASSYTGGEADTQYF.

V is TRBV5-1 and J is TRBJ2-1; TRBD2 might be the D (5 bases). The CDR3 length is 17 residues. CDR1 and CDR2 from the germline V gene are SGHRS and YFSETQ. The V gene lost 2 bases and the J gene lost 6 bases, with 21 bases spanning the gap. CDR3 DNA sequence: TGCGCCAGCAGCTTTGCCTCCGGGGAGTTAGCCTCCAATGAGCAGTTCTTC. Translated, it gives CASSFASGELASNEQFF.

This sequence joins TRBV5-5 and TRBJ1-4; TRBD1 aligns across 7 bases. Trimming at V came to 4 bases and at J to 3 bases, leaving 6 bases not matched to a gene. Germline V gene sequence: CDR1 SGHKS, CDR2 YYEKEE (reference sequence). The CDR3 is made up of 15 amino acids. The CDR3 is CASSRLGQPNEKLFF. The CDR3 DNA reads TGTGCCAGCAGCCGACTGGGACAGCCTAATGAAAAACTGTTTTTT.

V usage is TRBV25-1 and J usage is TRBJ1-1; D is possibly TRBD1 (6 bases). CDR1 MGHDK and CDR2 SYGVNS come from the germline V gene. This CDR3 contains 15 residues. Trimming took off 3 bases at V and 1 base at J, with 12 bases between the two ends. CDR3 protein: CASSDDRTGNTEAFF. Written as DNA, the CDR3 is TGTGCCAGCAGTGACGACAGGACGGGGAACACTGAAGCTTTCTTT.

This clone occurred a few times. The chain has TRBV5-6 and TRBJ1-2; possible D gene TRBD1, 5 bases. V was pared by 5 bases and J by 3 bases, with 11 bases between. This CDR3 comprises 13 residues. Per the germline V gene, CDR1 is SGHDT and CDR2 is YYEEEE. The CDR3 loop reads CASSQGTDYGYTF. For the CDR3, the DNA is TGTGCCAGCAGTCAGGGAACCGACTATGGCTACACCTTC.

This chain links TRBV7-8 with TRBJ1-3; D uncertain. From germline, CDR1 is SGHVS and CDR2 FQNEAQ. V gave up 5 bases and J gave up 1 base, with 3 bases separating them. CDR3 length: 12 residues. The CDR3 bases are TGTGCCAGCAGCCTGTCTGGAAACACCATATATTTT. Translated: CASSLSGNTIYF.

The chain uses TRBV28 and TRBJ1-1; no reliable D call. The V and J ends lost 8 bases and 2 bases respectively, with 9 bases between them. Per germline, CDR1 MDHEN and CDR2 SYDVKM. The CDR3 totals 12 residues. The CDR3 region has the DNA TGTGCCAGCGAGAGACACAACACTGAAGCTTTCTTT. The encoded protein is CASERHNTEAFF.

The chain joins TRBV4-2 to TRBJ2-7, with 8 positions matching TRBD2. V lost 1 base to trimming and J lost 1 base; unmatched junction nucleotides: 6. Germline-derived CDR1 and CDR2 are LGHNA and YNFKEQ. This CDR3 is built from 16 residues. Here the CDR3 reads CASSQVDGGASYEQYF. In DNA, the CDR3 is TGTGCCAGCAGCCAAGTGGACGGGGGGGCTTCCTACGAGCAGTACTTC.

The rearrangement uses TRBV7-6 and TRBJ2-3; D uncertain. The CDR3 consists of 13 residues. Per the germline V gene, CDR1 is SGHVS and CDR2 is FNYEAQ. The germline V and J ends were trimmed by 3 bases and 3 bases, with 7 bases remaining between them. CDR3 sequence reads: CASSFDLTDTQYF. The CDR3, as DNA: TGTGCCAGCAGCTTCGACTTGACAGATACGCAGTATTTT.

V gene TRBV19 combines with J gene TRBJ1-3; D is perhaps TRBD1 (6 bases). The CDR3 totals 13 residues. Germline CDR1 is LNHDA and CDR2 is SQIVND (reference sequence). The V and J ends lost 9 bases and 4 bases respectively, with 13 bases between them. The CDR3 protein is CASDGTQGNTIYF. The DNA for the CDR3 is TGTGCCAGCGACGGGACACAAGGAAACACCATATATTTT.

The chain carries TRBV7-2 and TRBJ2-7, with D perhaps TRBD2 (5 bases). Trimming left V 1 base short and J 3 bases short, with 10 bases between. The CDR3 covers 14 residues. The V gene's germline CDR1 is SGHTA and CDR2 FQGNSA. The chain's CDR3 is CASSLGLGDYEQYF. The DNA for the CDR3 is TGTGCCAGCAGCTTAGGTCTCGGGGACTACGAGCAGTACTTC.